This TCR beta chain was observed in a study of molecular identifiers for immune sequencing clone quantification. V shed 1 base, J shed 14 bases, and the junction held 5 bases outside the gene matches. The germline V gene has CDR1 GTSNPN and CDR2 SVGIG (reference sequence). CDR3 length equals 12 residues. TCRdb re-called the PCR reads with MiXCR, one entry per CDR3 protein. The sample lists around 300,000 distinct CDR3 sequences; 24% were seen once. This clonotype was sampled from a human donor in good health. Some libraries in this study had Jurkat cell RNA spiked in. V is TRBV30 and J is TRBJ1-6; 7 bases match TRBD1. The material sequenced was naive CD8+ T cells from blood, with Jurkat cell RNA spiked in. Documented subset: FACS-sorted CD8+CD4-CCR7+CD45RA+ naive T cells. The CDR3 DNA is TGTGCCTGGAGTGAGACAGGGCTATCCCTCCACTTT. Translation: CAWSETGLSLHF.